A single sample gave rise to the 9 T cell receptor beta chains below, sequenced in a study of Tregs in tolerant kidney transplant recipients. The method was immunoSEQ multiplex PCR; TCRdb's version includes in-frame clones alone and lacks a portion of them. Of about 110,000 clones in the sample, nearly 90% were seen once. The specimen comprised CD4+ T cells from blood, sampled before the transplant. The receptors here all came from a human donor who received a combined kidney and bone marrow transplant.

The chain joins TRBV11-2 to TRBJ1-1; D is undetermined. V lost 4 bases and J lost 4, with 10 bases in between. Germline CDR1 and CDR2: SGHAT and FQNNGV. The CDR3 totals 13 residues. The CDR3 region is CASSSTGITEAFF. CDR3 coding DNA: TGTGCCAGCAGCTCGACCGGGATCACTGAAGCTTTCTTT.

The rearrangement links TRBV6-1 to TRBJ1-2, with TRBD1 identical over 7 bases. CDR1 and CDR2 (germline): MNHNS, SASEGT. This CDR3 contains 15 residues. Trimming cost V 4 bases and J 4 bases; bases outside gene matches: 9. CDR3 DNA: TGTGCCAGCAGTGCGGGACAGAAAAGTTCCTATGGCTACACCTTC. Translation: CASSAGQKSSYGYTF.

The chain is built from TRBV28 and TRBJ2-7; weak D call: TRBD1 (5 bases). Trimming removed 6 bases at V and 5 bases at J, with 23 bases between. The CDR3 length is 16 residues. Germline lookup yields CDR1 MDHEN and CDR2 SYDVKM. The chain's CDR3 is CASSRPPGRETNEQYF. The CDR3 region has the DNA TGTGCCAGCAGCCGCCCCCCGGGCAGGGAAACCAACGAGCAGTACTTC.

This clone occurred once. The V and J genes are TRBV6-1 and TRBJ2-7; TRBD2 matches at 7 bases. This CDR3 region has 11 residues. Germline-derived CDR1 and CDR2 are MNHNS and SASEGT. J gave up 2 bases and V 10 bases, and 2 bases lay outside the gene matches. CDR3: CATTSAYEQYF. DNA for the CDR3: TGTGCCACAACTAGCGCCTACGAGCAGTACTTC.

This chain connects TRBV28 to TRBJ2-1, with 12 bases matching TRBD2. From germline, CDR1 is MDHEN and CDR2 SYDVKM. J was trimmed by 8 bases and V by 1 base; bases with no gene match: 6. This CDR3 spans 16 amino acids. CDR3 residues: CASSLSTSGSQDEQFF. The CDR3 DNA is TGTGCCAGCAGTTTATCGACTAGCGGGAGTCAGGATGAGCAGTTCTTC.

The chain is built from TRBV10-1 and TRBJ1-6; maybe TRBD1 (6 bases). The V gene's germline CDR1 is WNHNN and CDR2 SYGVQD (reference sequence). The CDR3 is made up of 12 amino acids. V shed 5 bases and J shed 8 bases, with 7 bases lying between them. The CDR3 DNA follows: TGCGCCAGCAGTTCAGGGGATTCACCCCTCCACTTT. Protein: CASSSGDSPLHF.

The rearrangement links TRBV7-2 to TRBJ2-1; 11 positions agree with TRBD2. Trimming cost V 6 bases and J 2 bases; bases outside gene matches: 6. This CDR3 region has 16 residues. Germline-derived CDR1 and CDR2 are SGHTA and FQGNSA. CDR3 loop: CASSYTSGGTYNEQFF. CDR3 coding DNA: TGTGCCAGCAGTTATACTAGCGGGGGTACCTACAATGAGCAGTTCTTC.

The rearrangement uses TRBV5-6 and TRBJ2-7, with D possibly being TRBD1 (5 bases). Germline V lookup: CDR1 SGHDT, CDR2 YYEEEE. The CDR3 is 13 amino acids. The V end lost 5 bases, the J end lost 1 base, and 10 bases lay between the germline ends. The CDR3 DNA follows: TGTGCCAGCAGTTTACAGGTATCCTACGAGCAGTACTTC. Residues: CASSLQVSYEQYF.

The J gene is TRBJ2-6, the V gene TRBV7-2; no clear D gene. The V gene lost 6 bases and the J gene lost 0 bases, with 12 bases spanning the gap. CDR3 length equals 16 residues. Germline assignment: CDR1 SGHTA and CDR2 FQGNSA. The CDR3 is CASRPAVDSGANVLTF. CDR3 coding DNA: TGTGCCAGCAGGCCGGCGGTGGACTCTGGGGCCAACGTCCTGACTTTC. Full variable domain (rest looked up from reference TRBV7-2 and TRBJ2-6): GAGVSQSPSNKVTEKGKDVELRCDPISGHTALYWYRQSLGQGLEFLIYFQGNSAPDKSGLPSDRFSAERTGGSVSTLTIQRTQQEDSAVYLCASRPAVDSGANVLTFGAGSRLTVL.